This TCR beta chain is from a study of cytomegalovirus exposure and HLA in healthy donors. Study-level points and caveats: Approximately 160 TCR beta chains were listed as cytomegalovirus-associated. In vitro, a few CMV-associated chains proved specific for CMV antigens. Fewer N-insertions than the roughly 630-donor mean were reportedly shown by an Asian-associated ancestry cluster in a later analysis.

PCR was performed using 60 Vbeta and 13 Jbeta primers. Only in-frame clones appear in the TCRdb table, and some are missing; sequencing was by immunoSEQ multiplex PCR. The table includes 180,000 or so clones, roughly 76% detected once. This clone has more than one count but fewer than ten. Its antigen is still unknown. In germline, CDR1 is SNHLY, CDR2 FYNNEI. V was trimmed by 3 bases and J by 12 bases, leaving 21 bases between them. CDR3 length: 15 residues. This TCR was sampled from a woman younger than 35 in good health and CMV-seropositive. The sequenced material came from PBMCs. The rearrangement links TRBV2 to TRBJ2-1; D is possibly TRBD1 (6 bases). DNA of the CDR3: TGTGCCAGCAGTGACTCCGGACAGTTGGAACATAGGCAGTTCTTC. Its translation is CASSDSGQLEHRQFF.